These 17 T cell receptor beta chains originate from one sample sequenced in a study of T cells after yellow fever vaccination. MiXCR, applied by TCRdb to the 5' RACE reads, yields one record per CDR3 protein. The sample yields 90,000 to 150,000 distinct CDR3 sequences, 7.2% seen once. The sample in question was CD4+ T cells sorted from PBMCs, obtained approximately 40 days after the first yellow fever vaccination. The origin of the receptors is a man aged 18 to 29 who received the YFV17D yellow fever vaccine.

This clonotype was observed many times. The chain employs TRBV7-6 and TRBJ1-2; a weak D match, TRBD1 (5 bases). Germline values: CDR1 SGHVS, CDR2 FNYEAQ. Trimming left V 5 bases short and J 0 bases short, with 13 bases between. This CDR3 contains 15 residues. The CDR3 sequence is CASSPGFLANYGYTF. CDR3 coding DNA: TGTGCCAGCAGCCCAGGGTTTCTAGCTAACTATGGCTACACCTTC.

The chain employs TRBV30 and TRBJ1-1, with D possibly matching TRBD1 (6 bases). CDR1 GTSNPN and CDR2 SVGIG come from the germline V gene (reference sequence). V lost 8 bases, J lost 1 base, and 11 bases lay in between. This CDR3 comprises 12 residues. Here the CDR3 DNA reads TGTGCCCAAGGGGGAGGGAACACTGAAGCTTTCTTT. Amino acid sequence: CAQGGGNTEAFF.

The sample holds many counts of this clonotype. The chain couples TRBV4-3 to TRBJ2-5; no clear D. CDR1 is LGHNA, CDR2 YSLEER, per germline. Trimming took off 0 bases at V and 1 base at J, with 9 bases between the two ends. The CDR3 length is 15 residues. DNA for the CDR3: TGCGCCAGCAGCCAAGATCGATGGTTCCAAGAGACCCAGTACTTC. Residues: CASSQDRWFQETQYF.

On this clonotype: A much larger clone lies a single base off, so this may be a read error. This chain links TRBV20-1 with TRBJ2-5; D is possibly TRBD1 (6 bases). Trimming removed 2 bases at V and 5 bases at J, with 12 bases between. The CDR3 consists of 13 residues. CDR1 is DFQATT and CDR2 is SNEGSKA in the germline V gene (reference sequence). As DNA, the CDR3 is TGCAGTGCTAGATTAAGACAGGTTGAGACCCAGTACTTC. Protein product: CSARLRQVETQYF.

About this clonotype: This may arise from a read error, as a much more abundant clone is one base away. CDR3 in amino acids: CASTTSGANGRAFF. CDR3 nucleotide sequence: TGTGCCAGCACAACCTCGGGAGCAAACGGGCGAGCTTTCTTT. This sequence joins TRBV6-1 and TRBJ1-1; the D is unclear. CDR3 length: 14 residues. V lost 7 bases, J lost 10 bases, and 22 bases lay in between. Germline assignment: CDR1 MNHNS and CDR2 SASEGT.

As for this clonotype: This could be a read error, since a much larger clone is one nucleotide away. The gene calls are TRBV6-1 and TRBJ2-3; D may be TRBD2 (5 bases). CDR1 and CDR2 (germline): MNHNS, SASEGT. The CDR3 sequence is 15 residues long. V lost 6 bases, J lost 5 bases, and 18 bases lay in between. The CDR3 coding sequence is TGTGCCAGCAGAAACACGGCGGTTCGGGGAGATACGCAGTATTTT. Residues: CASRNTAVRGDTQYF.

This clonotype came up many times. The chain's CDR3 is CASSPPGSGTDTQYF. CDR3 DNA sequence: TGTGCCAGCAGTCCCCCGGGTAGCGGCACAGATACGCAGTATTTT. The chain employs TRBV27 and TRBJ2-3, with D tentatively TRBD2 (5 bases). Trimming left V 5 bases short and J 1 base short, with 13 bases between. Germline CDR1 and CDR2: MNHEY and SMNVEV (reference sequence). This CDR3 is built from 15 residues.

This chain uses TRBV18 with TRBJ1-5; 9 bases align to TRBD1. The CDR3 consists of 18 residues. With 1 base clipped from V and 2 bases from J, the junction kept 9 bases outside the gene matches. From germline, CDR1 is KGHSH and CDR2 LQKENI. For the CDR3, the DNA is TGTGCCAGCTCACCACGCGGACAGACAGGGGGAGGCAATCAGCCCCAGCATTTT. Translation: CASSPRGQTGGGNQPQHF. Looking up the rest from reference TRBV18 and TRBJ1-5 gives the full variable domain: NAGVMQNPRHLVRRRGQEARLRCSPMKGHSHVYWYRQLPEEGLKFMVYLQKENIIDESGMPKERFSAEFPKEGPSILRIQQVVRGDSAAYFCASSPRGQTGGGNQPQHFGDGTRLSIL.

The CDR3: CASSFPGGRSPLHF. The CDR3 DNA reads TGTGCCAGCAGCTTCCCAGGGGGCCGGTCACCCCTCCACTTT. The gene calls are TRBV7-2 and TRBJ1-6; 8 positions match TRBD1. CDR1 is SGHTA, CDR2 FQGNSA, per germline. The CDR3 consists of 14 residues. V lost 3 bases to trimming and J lost 10 bases; unmatched junction nucleotides: 5.

This clonotype was seen repeatedly, ten times or more. In nucleotides, the CDR3 is TGTGCCAGCAGTGGGTCGTACCTTTACTACGAGCAGTACTTC. Translation: CASSGSYLYYEQYF. The gene calls are TRBV12-3 or TRBV12-4 and TRBJ2-7; D ambiguous. The CDR3 extends over 14 amino acids. Between the trimmed V and J ends, which lost 5 bases and 3 bases, there was a span of 14 bases.

There are many counts of this clonotype. The CDR3 ends on some other residue instead of the conserved phenylalanine or tryptophan, so this is likely a read error. No DNA is shown, since the ends of the CDR3 on it are uncertain; the CDR3 is the one TCRdb lists. J is TRBJ2-7 and V is TRBV4-2; the table's D call, TRBD1, was not checked against the DNA. Germline loops: CDR1 LGHNA, CDR2 YNFKEQ. The CDR3 totals 11 residues, both ends included. CDR3: CASSQDALRQL.

This clonotype was observed at least ten times. The chain uses TRBV7-9 and TRBJ2-3; weak D call: TRBD2 (6 bases). CDR1 is SEHNR, CDR2 FQNEAQ, per germline (reference sequence). With 5 bases removed from V and 4 bases from J, the gap between germline ends came to 25 bases. This CDR3 region has 18 residues. The CDR3 sequence is CASSAPSRLVAAADTQYF. In DNA form, the CDR3 reads TGTGCCAGCAGCGCTCCCTCTAGACTAGTCGCGGCAGCAGATACGCAGTATTTT.

This clonotype came up many times. V usage is TRBV5-1 and J usage is TRBJ2-1; D is ambiguous. V lost 3 bases and J lost 9, with 7 bases in between. Germline values: CDR1 SGHRS, CDR2 YFSETQ. The CDR3 runs to 11 residues. As DNA, the CDR3 is TGCGCCAGCAGCTCTTGGGGTGAGCAGTTCTTC. The encoded protein is CASSSWGEQFF.

This clonotype was picked up many times. The CDR3 sequence: CASSQALSLPGTAYEQYF. The CDR3 DNA follows: TGCGCCAGCAGCCAAGCCCTTTCCCTTCCCGGGACAGCCTACGAGCAGTACTTC. The chain recombines TRBV4-3 with TRBJ2-7; 7 bases are a match to TRBD1. This CDR3 comprises 18 residues. Germline V lookup: CDR1 LGHNA, CDR2 YSLEER. The J segment lost 2 bases and the V segment lost 1 base, leaving 14 bases of the junction unmatched.

This clonotype occurred many times. V and J are TRBV11-2 and TRBJ1-1, with a possible D match to TRBD1 (5 bases). Germline CDR1 reads SGHAT; CDR2 reads FQNNGV. Trimming took 7 bases from V and 6 from J, leaving 21 bases between them. The CDR3 is 15 amino acids. CDR3 bases: TGTGCCAGCACCTCCCGGCGGGGCCTCATCTCTGAAGCTTTCTTT. Its protein is CASTSRRGLISEAFF.

The J gene is TRBJ1-2, the V gene TRBV5-1; D gene unclear. V lost 4 bases, J lost 6 bases, and 16 bases lay in between. There are 14 residues in the CDR3. Germline CDR1 is SGHRS and CDR2 is YFSETQ. CDR3 DNA sequence: TGCGCCAGCAGCCCGAGACAAGGTGTAAATGGCTACACCTTC. This sequence encodes CASSPRQGVNGYTF.

This clonotype was detected many times. The rearrangement uses TRBV5-1 and TRBJ2-2; 12 nucleotides match TRBD1. This CDR3 is 16 amino acids long. Germline CDR1 reads SGHRS; CDR2 reads YFSETQ. V gave up 2 bases and J gave up 7 bases; unmatched junction bases: 6. CDR3 DNA: TGCGCCAGCAGCTTCGGGACAGGGGGCAATGGCGGGGAGCTGTTTTTT. This sequence encodes CASSFGTGGNGGELFF.